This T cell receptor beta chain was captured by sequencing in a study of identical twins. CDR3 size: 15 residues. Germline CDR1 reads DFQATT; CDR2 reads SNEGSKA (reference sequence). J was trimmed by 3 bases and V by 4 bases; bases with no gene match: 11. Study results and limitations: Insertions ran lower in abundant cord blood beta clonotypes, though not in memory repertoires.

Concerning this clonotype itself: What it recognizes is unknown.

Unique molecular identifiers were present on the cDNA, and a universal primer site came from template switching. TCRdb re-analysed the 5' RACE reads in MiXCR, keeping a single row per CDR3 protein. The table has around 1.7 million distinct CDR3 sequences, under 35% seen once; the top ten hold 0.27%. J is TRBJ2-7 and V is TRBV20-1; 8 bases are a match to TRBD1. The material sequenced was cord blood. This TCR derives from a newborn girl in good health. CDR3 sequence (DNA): TGCAGTGCTATTCCCGACAGGGGCCCTGTCTACGAGCAGTACTTC. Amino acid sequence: CSAIPDRGPVYEQYF.